This TCR beta chain was retrieved from a study of T cells in Graves' hyperthyroidism and ophthalmopathy. Study-wide background: Peripheral blood was drawn at first diagnosis, prior to all treatment.

Exclusion of a patient resulted from uncontrolled infection, other autoimmune disease, pregnancy or lactation. Source material for PBMCs was more than 9.5 ml fresh peripheral blood. V lost 2 bases, J lost 0 bases, and 8 bases lay in between. The length of the CDR3 is 16 residues. Germline V gene lookup returns CDR1 SEHNR and CDR2 FQNEAQ (reference sequence). Amplification of TCR beta CDR3 regions was performed using RNA transcripts as template. First-round RT-PCR targeting the TCR CDR3 was performed with the HTBI primer set. TCRdb analysed the multiplex PCR reads with MiXCR anew, one entry per CDR3 protein. The data contain around 300,000 distinct CDR3 sequences, roughly an eighth of them singletons. There are a few counts of this clonotype.

The specimen sequenced was blood. V usage is TRBV7-9 and J usage is TRBJ1-6; possibly TRBD1 for D (6 bases). The clonotype was recovered from a woman aged 40-49 years with Graves' ophthalmopathy. CDR3 sequence: CASSLQGSSYNSPLHF. CDR3 sequence (DNA): TGTGCCAGCAGCTTACAGGGGAGCTCCTATAATTCACCCCTCCACTTT. Full variable domain (remainder filled in from reference TRBV7-9 and TRBJ1-6): DTGVSQNPRHKITKRGQNVTFRCDPISEHNRLYWYRQTLGQGPEFLTYFQNEAQLEKSRLLSDRFSAERPKGSFSTLEIQRTEQGDSAMYLCASSLQGSSYNSPLHFGNGTRLTVT.